This T cell receptor (beta chain) appears in the sequencing data of a study of CD8 T cells in Susac syndrome. Overall study results and limits: Regarding the TCR sequencing and HLA analysis, the study admitted that a relatively small number of individuals were involved.

Random hexamers were used to reverse transcribe an amount of roughly 0.45 to 1 ug RNA. One entry per CDR3 protein, called by TCRdb with MiXCR from the immunoSEQ multiplex PCR reads. The data contain around 170,000 distinct CDR3 sequences, 94% of them singletons. Concerning this clonotype itself: Its matching antigen is unknown.

Germline V gene sequence: CDR1 SQVTM, CDR2 ANQGSEA. This CDR3 contains 13 residues. V was pared by 6 bases and J by 2 bases, with 6 bases of the junction left unmatched. Sequencing of TCR beta was carried out in blood CD8+ and CD4+ T cells. The source is a human donor with Susac syndrome. Material: CD4+ T cells from PBMCs. This chain connects TRBV29-1 to TRBJ1-1; 7 nucleotides match TRBD1. For the CDR3, the DNA is TGCAGCGTGAACAGGGGCGGTAACACTGAAGCTTTCTTT. It specifies CSVNRGGNTEAFF.